This TCR beta chain stems from a study of shared clonotypes between healthy human individuals. Naive CD8 cells comprised CD45RO-negative, CCR7-positively selected cells, excluding terminally differentiated effector memory CD45RA+ cells. There are 15 residues in the CDR3. Germline CDR1 is WSHSY and CDR2 is SAAADI. The V and J ends lost 2 bases and 2 bases respectively, with 13 bases between them. On this clone: The antigen is unknown.

Study-level findings and limits: Tissues were not sampled, only blood, and their repertoires likely differ. Non-shared clonotypes displayed generation probabilities falling below those of clonotypes present in all four donors.

Sequencing used immunoSEQ multiplex PCR; TCRdb keeps in-frame clones, though not all of them. The table records 2 million or so clones, about 95% of them present only once. Sequencing was carried out using naive CD8+ T cells sorted from blood. The chain carries TRBV10-2 and TRBJ2-7; D might be TRBD2 (5 bases). The clonotype originates from a man aged 18 to 30 in good health. The CDR3 region is CASSEVPEGAYEQYF. CDR3 nucleotide sequence: TGCGCCAGCAGTGAGGTCCCCGAGGGAGCCTACGAGCAGTACTTC.